The 14 T cell receptor beta chains given below trace back to one sample, sequenced in a study of T cell repertoires in cytomegalovirus infection. For these receptors, no antigen is known. TCRdb used MiXCR to reprocess the reads, holding one entry per CDR3 protein. Counted here are about 52,000 distinct CDR3 sequences, about 20% occurring once; the ten biggest clones make up roughly 78%. Sequencing used CD8+ T cells from cultured PBMCs, obtained from culture after CMV antigen stimulation. The origin of the receptors is a human donor in good health (CMV status not recorded). Some clones in this sample may be carry-over from other donors' samples.

The rearrangement joins TRBV19 to TRBJ2-2; a possible D gene is TRBD2 (6 bases). This CDR3 has 15 amino acids. CDR1 and CDR2 from the germline V gene are LNHDA and SQIVND (reference sequence). Between the trimmed V and J ends, which lost 3 bases and 6 bases, there was a span of 14 bases. The CDR3 DNA sequence: TGTGCCAGTAGTATTTTGGGGGGTTTGGCCGGGGAGCTGTTTTTT. Residues: CASSILGGLAGELFF.

The chain employs TRBV4-2 and TRBJ1-2, with 9 bases fitting TRBD1. The germline CDR1 and CDR2 sequences are LGHNA and YNFKEQ. V lost 4 bases and J lost 3; bases outside the gene matches: 12. This CDR3 region has 17 residues. CDR3 nucleotides: TGTGCCAGCAGCCCCCGAGGGACAGGGAGCGACTACTATGGCTACACCTTC. Its translation is CASSPRGTGSDYYGYTF.

This clonotype was counted a few times. This chain joins TRBV7-2 and TRBJ1-1; possible D gene TRBD1, 6 bases. This CDR3 has 16 residues. The ends were cut back, 0 bases at V and 1 base at J, with 12 bases in the middle. Germline V gene data show CDR1 as SGHTA and CDR2 as FQGNSA. This CDR3 is CASSLAGGRTNTEAFF. As DNA, the CDR3 is TGTGCCAGCAGCTTAGCGGGGGGGCGTACGAACACTGAAGCTTTCTTT.

The chain has TRBV27 and TRBJ1-2; 9 bases are a match to TRBD1. CDR1 is MNHEY, CDR2 SMNVEV, per germline (reference sequence). The CDR3 is 13 residues long. V dropped 7 bases and J dropped 3; count of bases not matched to a gene: 3. The CDR3 DNA reads TGTGCCAGCACCGGGACAGGGCACTATGGCTACACCTTC. Its translation is CASTGTGHYGYTF.

J is TRBJ1-2 and V is TRBV12-5, with a tentative D call TRBD1 (6 bases). CDR1 and CDR2 (germline): LGHNT, FRNRAP. The CDR3 has 13 amino acids. V lost 3 bases and J lost 8, with 13 bases in between. As DNA, the CDR3 is TGTGCTAGTGGTTTCGGGGGGCGCCGAGGCTACACCTTC. It is translated as CASGFGGRRGYTF.

The rearrangement uses TRBV7-6 and TRBJ2-3; D is unresolved. Per the germline V gene, CDR1 is SGHVS and CDR2 is FNYEAQ. The CDR3 has 15 amino acids. The V end was cut by 3 bases, the J end by 3 bases, with 13 bases between. The chain's CDR3 is CASSFFANPTDTQYF. CDR3 in DNA: TGTGCCAGCAGCTTTTTCGCGAACCCTACAGATACGCAGTATTTT.

This clonotype was found a few times. The chain combines TRBV7-2 with TRBJ2-7; D gene ambiguous. The CDR3 has 12 residues. V lost 4 bases and J lost 5, with 9 bases in between. From germline, CDR1 is SGHTA and CDR2 FQGNSA. The CDR3 DNA reads TGTGCCAGCAGCTCTTACTTCCACGAGCAGTACTTC. Its protein product is CASSSYFHEQYF.

This clonotype occurred many times. The rearrangement joins TRBV5-1 to TRBJ1-6; 7 nucleotides agree with TRBD1. The CDR3 runs 15 residues. Germline trimming cut 4 bases from V and 5 bases from J; bases unmatched to any gene: 6. Germline values: CDR1 SGHRS, CDR2 YFSETQ. CDR3 coding DNA: TGCGCCAGCAGCAAAGGGACAGTGAATAATTCACCCCTCCACTTT. Protein product: CASSKGTVNNSPLHF.

The J gene is TRBJ2-7, the V gene TRBV7-9, with TRBD1 as a possible D gene (6 bases). V was shortened by 1 base and J by 2 bases, with 9 bases between the two germline ends. From germline, CDR1 is SEHNR and CDR2 FQNEAQ (reference sequence). The CDR3 is 14 amino acids. Written as DNA, the CDR3 is TGTGCCAGCAGCTTAGGAGGGGGACCCTACGAGCAGTACTTC. Protein: CASSLGGGPYEQYF.

The chain is built from TRBV6-2 or TRBV6-3 and TRBJ2-7; 8 bases line up with TRBD1. V dropped 5 bases and J dropped 3; count of bases not matched to a gene: 9. Germline V gene sequence: CDR1 MNHEY, CDR2 SVGEGT. The CDR3 spans 15 residues. CDR3: CASSTPGQGVYEQYF. The DNA of the CDR3 is TGTGCCAGCAGTACACCTGGACAGGGTGTCTACGAGCAGTACTTC.

This clonotype was seen only a few times. The J gene is TRBJ1-3, the V gene TRBV12-5; no reliable D call. This CDR3 region has 15 residues. The germline V and J ends were trimmed by 3 bases and 0 bases, with 9 bases remaining between them. Looked up from germline, CDR1 is LGHNT and CDR2 is FRNRAP. The CDR3 bases are TGTGCTAGTGGTTTTGGCGCTCGCTCTGGAAACACCATATATTTT. This gives the protein CASGFGARSGNTIYF.

This clonotype was seen once. This chain uses TRBV30 with TRBJ1-2; a weak D match, TRBD1 (5 bases). This CDR3 spans 14 amino acids. The V gene lost 2 bases and the J gene lost 8 bases, with 18 bases spanning the gap. Germline V gene data show CDR1 as GTSNPN and CDR2 as SVGIG (reference sequence). CDR3 in amino acids: CAWSPPFQGRGYTF. In DNA, the CDR3 is TGTGCCTGGAGTCCCCCCTTCCAGGGCAGAGGCTACACCTTC.

This chain uses TRBV6-2 or TRBV6-3 with TRBJ1-5, with 7 nucleotides matching TRBD1. The ends lost 5 bases at V and 5 bases at J; junction bases unmatched: 9. The germline gives CDR1 MNHEY, CDR2 SVGEGT. CDR3 length: 15 residues. CDR3 nucleotide sequence: TGTGCCAGCAGTCCCCCAGGGGGTGGTCATCAGCCCCAGCATTTT. This translates into CASSPPGGGHQPQHF.

The sample holds a few counts of this clonotype. The chain couples TRBV7-9 to TRBJ1-6; tentative D call: TRBD1 (5 bases). V lost 4 bases, J lost 5 bases, and 15 bases lay in between. Germline values: CDR1 SEHNR, CDR2 FQNEAQ (reference sequence). This CDR3 is built from 16 residues. CDR3 sequence reads: CASSSSTGTNNSPLHF. The DNA for the CDR3 is TGTGCCAGCAGCTCGTCCACGGGGACGAATAATTCACCCCTCCACTTT.